The T cell receptor beta chain under discussion was sequenced for a study of monozygotic twins with inflammatory bowel disease. From the 5' RACE reads, TCRdb lists one entry per CDR3 protein and no DNA. The table lists 150,000 to 200,000 distinct CDR3 sequences. The CDR3 is 16 amino acids. Germline loops: CDR1 SGHAT, CDR2 FQNNGV. V and J are TRBV11-2 and TRBJ2-7; as DNA is missing, the TRBD2 call by TCRdb cannot be tested. The sequencing input was blood. The TCR sequence derives from a human donor with ulcerative colitis or Crohn's disease, or a healthy co-twin of an affected twin (not recorded which). CDR3 loop: CASSKRLAGNPYEQYF. Using reference TRBV11-2 and TRBJ2-7 for the parts outside the CDR3, the full variable domain is EAGVAQSPRYKIIEKRQSVAFWCNPISGHATLYWYQQILGQGPKLLIQFQNNGVVDDSQLPKDRFSAERLKGVDSTLKIQPAKLEDSAVYLCASSKRLAGNPYEQYFGPGTRLTVT.